A selection of T cell receptor beta chains follows, all from one sample in a study of cytomegalovirus exposure and HLA in healthy donors. TCRdb keeps only in-frame clones here, not all; method: immunoSEQ multiplex PCR. The ten top clones account for roughly 2%, within a sample of about 130,000 clones. Sample: PBMCs. The receptor source for this set is a woman aged 55-69 years in good health and CMV-seronegative. The CDR3 runs from the conserved cysteine through the conserved F or W. The order of the fields is J gene, D gene, V gene, CDR3 DNA, CDR3 protein. The D gene is left open where the match is weak.

j_gene: TRBJ2-1
d_gene: TRBD2
v_gene: TRBV28
CDR3nt: TGTGCCAGCAGTTCCCCGACTAGCGGGAGTTCCCATGAGCAGTTCTTC
CDR3aa: CASSSPTSGSSHEQFF

j_gene: TRBJ1-4
d_gene: -
v_gene: TRBV5-1
CDR3nt: TGCGCCAGCAGCTCAACAGGTTCTCCTGAAAAACTGTTTTTT
CDR3aa: CASSSTGSPEKLFF

j_gene: TRBJ1-3
d_gene: -
v_gene: TRBV28
CDR3nt: TGTGCCAGCAGTTTACGAGTGCCTGGAAACACCATATATTTT
CDR3aa: CASSLRVPGNTIYF

j_gene: TRBJ2-5
d_gene: TRBD2
v_gene: TRBV28
CDR3nt: TGTGCCAGCAGCTGGGAAGGGTTAGCGGGAAAGGGAGAGACCCAGTACTTC
CDR3aa: CASSWEGLAGKGETQYF

j_gene: TRBJ2-1
d_gene: -
v_gene: TRBV2
CDR3nt: TGTGCCAGCAGTGATTTTTTTGGGGAGAATGAGCAGTTCTTC
CDR3aa: CASSDFFGENEQFF

j_gene: TRBJ2-2
d_gene: -
v_gene: TRBV10-1
CDR3nt: TGCGCCAGCAGTGTAGGGGCCGGGGAGCTGTTTTTT
CDR3aa: CASSVGAGELFF

j_gene: TRBJ2-1
d_gene: -
v_gene: TRBV5-1
CDR3nt: TGCGCCAGCAGCTTCGGTTATGGGGGCGAATCCTACAATGAGCAGTTCTTC
CDR3aa: CASSFGYGGESYNEQFF

j_gene: TRBJ1-1
d_gene: -
v_gene: TRBV6-4
CDR3nt: TGTGCCAGCAGTGAAAGGGAGGACACTGAAGCTTTCTTT
CDR3aa: CASSEREDTEAFF

j_gene: TRBJ2-7
d_gene: -
v_gene: TRBV11-2
CDR3nt: TGTGCCAGCAGCTTAGGTAGAGGGTCGTACGAGCAGTACTTC
CDR3aa: CASSLGRGSYEQYF

j_gene: TRBJ2-1
d_gene: TRBD2
v_gene: TRBV4-1
CDR3nt: TGCGCCAGCAGCCAAAGCCCGGGACTAGCGAGCTACAATGAGCAGTTCTTC
CDR3aa: CASSQSPGLASYNEQFF

j_gene: TRBJ2-7
d_gene: -
v_gene: TRBV19
CDR3nt: TGTGCCAGTAGTTACCGGGCCGGGGGAGGTTACGAGCAGTACTTC
CDR3aa: CASSYRAGGGYEQYF

j_gene: TRBJ2-7
d_gene: -
v_gene: TRBV30
CDR3nt: TGTGCCGCACAAATAAGGGAAAGGGGCGAGCAGTACTTC
CDR3aa: CAAQIRERGEQYF

j_gene: TRBJ2-5
d_gene: -
v_gene: TRBV10-3
CDR3nt: TGTGCCATCAGCTCGGGAGTTCAAGAGACCCAGTACTTC
CDR3aa: CAISSGVQETQYF

j_gene: TRBJ2-7
d_gene: TRBD1
v_gene: TRBV5-1
CDR3nt: TGCGCCAGCAGCTTAGTCGACAGGGATAACTACGAGCAGTACTTC
CDR3aa: CASSLVDRDNYEQYF

j_gene: TRBJ1-2
d_gene: TRBD1
v_gene: TRBV5-1
CDR3nt: TGCGCCAGCAGCTCGGGACAGGGTCGGGTGCTGGGGTATGGCTACACCTTC
CDR3aa: CASSSGQGRVLGYGYTF

j_gene: TRBJ2-1
d_gene: TRBD2
v_gene: TRBV7-8
CDR3nt: TGTGCCAGCAGCTCCCCCCGGAGAGCGGGAGGGTTATTGAATGAGCAGTTCTTC
CDR3aa: CASSSPRRAGGLLNEQFF

j_gene: TRBJ2-7
d_gene: TRBD1
v_gene: TRBV27
CDR3nt: TGTGCCAGCAGTTTCTCTCGGGACAGGCCCTACGAGCAGTACTTC
CDR3aa: CASSFSRDRPYEQYF

j_gene: TRBJ2-1
d_gene: -
v_gene: TRBV19
CDR3nt: TGTGCCAGTAGTGGGGGGTTCCCCAATGAGCAGTTCTTC
CDR3aa: CASSGGFPNEQFF

j_gene: TRBJ2-1
d_gene: TRBD2
v_gene: TRBV6-1
CDR3nt: TGTGCCAGCAGTGGCAGCGGGAGGTCCTACAATGAGCAGTTCTTC
CDR3aa: CASSGSGRSYNEQFF

j_gene: TRBJ2-7
d_gene: -
v_gene: TRBV2
CDR3nt: TGTGCCAGCAGCGCGACCTACGAGCAGTACTTC
CDR3aa: CASSATYEQYF

j_gene: TRBJ1-1
d_gene: -
v_gene: TRBV19
CDR3nt: TGTGCCAGTAGTATAGGGTCACCTGGGGGCAATACTGAAGCTTTCTTT
CDR3aa: CASSIGSPGGNTEAFF

j_gene: TRBJ1-1
d_gene: -
v_gene: TRBV18
CDR3nt: TGTGCCAGCTCACCGCCAGGGGAGCACACTGAGGCTTTCTTT
CDR3aa: CASSPPGEHTEAFF

j_gene: TRBJ1-2
d_gene: -
v_gene: TRBV6-5
CDR3nt: TGTGCCAGCAGGCCCGGGGCGGGGATCAACTATGGCTACACCTTC
CDR3aa: CASRPGAGINYGYTF

j_gene: TRBJ1-2
d_gene: TRBD1
v_gene: TRBV7-9
CDR3nt: TGTGCCAGCAGTCAGGACAGGCAGTATGGCTACACCTTC
CDR3aa: CASSQDRQYGYTF

j_gene: TRBJ2-2
d_gene: -
v_gene: TRBV5-1
CDR3nt: TGCGCCAGCAGCTTCTCAGGGTCGGTCGGCACCGGGGAGCTGTTTTTT
CDR3aa: CASSFSGSVGTGELFF

j_gene: TRBJ1-1
d_gene: TRBD1
v_gene: TRBV19
CDR3nt: TGTGCCAGTTCTAAGCTGGGACAGACTTTAAACACTGAAGCTTTCTTT
CDR3aa: CASSKLGQTLNTEAFF

j_gene: TRBJ2-7
d_gene: TRBD1
v_gene: TRBV7-8
CDR3nt: TGTGCCAGCAGACAAACTACCGGGACAGGGGGGTACGAGCAGTACTTC
CDR3aa: CASRQTTGTGGYEQYF

j_gene: TRBJ2-2
d_gene: -
v_gene: TRBV5-1
CDR3nt: TGCGCCAGCAGCGCCAGGGGTCCTGGAGACACCGGGGAGCTGTTTTTT
CDR3aa: CASSARGPGDTGELFF

j_gene: TRBJ1-1
d_gene: -
v_gene: TRBV14
CDR3nt: TGTGCCAGCAGCCCGACAATTGAAGCTTTCTTT
CDR3aa: CASSPTIEAFF

j_gene: TRBJ2-1
d_gene: TRBD2
v_gene: TRBV7-2
CDR3nt: TGTGCCAGCAGCCAACACACCGGACTAGCGGGAGTTGAACAGTTCTTC
CDR3aa: CASSQHTGLAGVEQFF

j_gene: TRBJ2-7
d_gene: -
v_gene: TRBV5-1
CDR3nt: TGCGCCAGCAGCTTGACGCGCGGCTTGCACTACGAGCAGTACTTC
CDR3aa: CASSLTRGLHYEQYF

j_gene: TRBJ1-2
d_gene: TRBD1
v_gene: TRBV4-1
CDR3nt: TGCGCCAGCAGCCAAGTCCGAACCTGGACAGGGTCTAACTATGGCTACACCTTC
CDR3aa: CASSQVRTWTGSNYGYTF

j_gene: TRBJ1-1
d_gene: TRBD1
v_gene: TRBV10-1
CDR3nt: TGCGCCAGCGGACCGAACCAGGGGGGCACTGAAGCTTTCTTT
CDR3aa: CASGPNQGGTEAFF

j_gene: TRBJ2-7
d_gene: -
v_gene: TRBV5-4
CDR3nt: TGTGCCAGCAGCCCAGGCTCCTACGAGCAGTACTTC
CDR3aa: CASSPGSYEQYF

j_gene: TRBJ2-7
d_gene: -
v_gene: TRBV5-4
CDR3nt: TGTGCCAGCAGCTTGGGCTATTCCTCCTACGAGCAGTACTTC
CDR3aa: CASSLGYSSYEQYF

j_gene: TRBJ1-6
d_gene: TRBD1
v_gene: TRBV5-1
CDR3nt: TGCGCCAGCAGTCTACAGGGGTATAATTCACCCCTCCACTTT
CDR3aa: CASSLQGYNSPLHF

j_gene: TRBJ1-6
d_gene: -
v_gene: TRBV7-9
CDR3nt: TGTGCCAGCAGCCTAAGTGGTTCACCCCTCCACTTT
CDR3aa: CASSLSGSPLHF

j_gene: TRBJ1-2
d_gene: -
v_gene: TRBV7-8
CDR3nt: TGTGCCAGCAGCTCCATACAGGGTTCCTATGGCTACACCTTC
CDR3aa: CASSSIQGSYGYTF

j_gene: TRBJ1-1
d_gene: -
v_gene: TRBV7-8
CDR3nt: TGTGCCAGCAGCTTAGAGGGTCTCGGGGGCACTGAAGCTTTCTTT
CDR3aa: CASSLEGLGGTEAFF

j_gene: TRBJ2-5
d_gene: -
v_gene: TRBV5-1
CDR3nt: TGCGCCAGCAGCTCGGACAATCCGTTCCAAGAGACCCAGTACTTC
CDR3aa: CASSSDNPFQETQYF

j_gene: TRBJ2-7
d_gene: -
v_gene: TRBV5-6
CDR3nt: TGTGCCAGCAGCTTGGTATTGGAGACCTACGAGCAGTACTTC
CDR3aa: CASSLVLETYEQYF